One and the same sample provided the 10 T cell receptor beta chains below, sequenced in a study of a mutant IDH1 vaccine in newly diagnosed glioma. Assay used: immunoSEQ multiplex PCR; TCRdb lists only in-frame clones, some missing. The top ten hold 7% to 10% of the sample, which has 68,000 or so clones, roughly 78% seen once. Time point: baseline, week 1 (first vaccination visit). Noted treatment: pre-vaccination baseline after standard-of-care therapy. The material sequenced was PBMCs, taken from a glioma patient treated with radiotherapy, temozolomide or both. All receptors come from a man in his fifties or sixties with glioma.

The J gene is TRBJ1-3, the V gene TRBV4-2; D is unclear. The CDR3 is 15 amino acids. Germline V gene data show CDR1 as LGHNA and CDR2 as YNFKEQ. V gave up 5 bases and J gave up 0 bases, with 11 bases separating them. The DNA for the CDR3 is TGTGCCAGCAGCAGCCTGGGCAACTCTGGAAACACCATATATTTT. This encodes CASSSLGNSGNTIYF.

The chain carries TRBV5-1 and TRBJ2-4, with a possible D match to TRBD1 (6 bases). This CDR3 has 14 residues. V dropped 3 bases and J dropped 3 bases, with 10 bases sitting between them. Germline loops: CDR1 SGHRS, CDR2 YFSETQ. The CDR3 coding sequence is TGCGCCAGCAGCTCCAGGACAGACAAAAACATTCAGTACTTC. Protein sequence: CASSSRTDKNIQYF.

The chain carries TRBV15 and TRBJ1-4, with 8 bases aligning to TRBD1. Germline CDR1 is LNHNV and CDR2 is YYDKDF (reference sequence). CDR3 length: 17 residues. The ends lost 0 bases at V and 8 bases at J; junction bases unmatched: 11. In DNA form, the CDR3 reads TGTGCCACCAGCAGAGATTATGAACAGGGGGTGAAAGAAAAACTGTTTTTT. It yields the protein CATSRDYEQGVKEKLFF.

The V and J genes are TRBV6-1 and TRBJ2-1; 11 bases fit TRBD2. The CDR3 spans 15 residues. Per the germline V gene, CDR1 is MNHNS and CDR2 is SASEGT. The J segment lost 4 bases and the V segment lost 2 bases, leaving 1 base of the junction unmatched. CDR3 coding DNA: TGTGCCAGCAGTGAATTAGCGGGGGGGTACAATGAGCAGTTCTTC. This encodes CASSELAGGYNEQFF.

The CDR3 loop is CASSLTTGGYEQYF. The CDR3 region has the DNA TGTGCCAGCAGCTTAACGACAGGGGGATACGAGCAGTACTTC. This sequence joins TRBV7-9 and TRBJ2-7; 9 bases agree with TRBD1. With V trimmed by 2 bases and J by 4 bases, 3 bases remained unmatched. The CDR3 totals 14 residues. Germline V lookup: CDR1 SEHNR, CDR2 FQNEAQ (reference sequence).

This chain joins TRBV5-1 and TRBJ1-1; tentatively, D is TRBD1 (6 bases). Trimming shortened V by 1 base and J by 3 bases, and 10 bases separated the two germline ends. This CDR3 comprises 14 residues. Germline-derived CDR1 and CDR2 are SGHRS and YFSETQ. The chain's CDR3 is CASSLTGTYTEAFF. As DNA, the CDR3 is TGCGCCAGCAGCTTGACAGGGACCTACACTGAAGCTTTCTTT.

The genes are TRBV4-3 and TRBJ2-3; 7 bases align to TRBD2. Looked up from germline, CDR1 is LGHNA and CDR2 is YSLEER. V shed 0 bases, J shed 5 bases, and the junction held 8 bases outside the gene matches. This CDR3 has 16 residues. CDR3 nucleotides: TGCGCCAGCAGCCAAGATGGGAGGGACCGCGGAGATACGCAGTATTTT. Protein sequence: CASSQDGRDRGDTQYF.

This sequence joins TRBV4-3 and TRBJ2-7; a possible D gene is TRBD2 (6 bases). Germline CDR1 reads LGHNA; CDR2 reads YSLEER. V lost 0 bases and J lost 3, with 9 bases in between. CDR3 length: 14 amino acids. The CDR3 here is CASSQEVGGYEQYF. The CDR3 nucleotides read TGCGCCAGCAGCCAAGAAGTCGGGGGCTACGAGCAGTACTTC.

The rearrangement joins TRBV27 to TRBJ2-5, with 8 nucleotides matching TRBD1. This CDR3 region has 18 residues. Looked up from germline, CDR1 is MNHEY and CDR2 is SMNVEV (reference sequence). The V segment lost 5 bases and the J segment 3 bases; nucleotides outside the gene matches: 17. CDR3 in amino acids: CASSPGTGNRATEETQYF. CDR3 nucleotides: TGTGCCAGCAGTCCCGGGACAGGTAATAGGGCGACCGAAGAGACCCAGTACTTC.

J is TRBJ2-1 and V is TRBV14, with D perhaps matching TRBD2 (6 bases). Germline values: CDR1 SGHDN, CDR2 FVKESK. CDR3 length: 17 residues. Trimming left V 1 base short and J 0 bases short, with 13 bases between. The CDR3 DNA follows: TGTGCCAGCAGCCAAGTCCGGACTAATCACTCCTACAATGAGCAGTTCTTC. It yields the protein CASSQVRTNHSYNEQFF.